One sample yielded the 19 T cell receptor beta chains listed below, sequenced in a study of metastatic and nonmetastatic thyroid tumors. With MiXCR, TCRdb reprocessed the PCR reads. This sample has some 25,000 clones; under 15% occur once, and the top ten carry 2.5% to 4%. Ahead of thyroid surgery, no patient had received treatment of any kind. Sequencing used blood. The receptors derive from a female donor with papillary thyroid cancer or a benign thyroid nodule (not recorded which). Some clones in this sample may be carry-over from other donors' samples.

Concerning this clone: At one end, the junction sequence differs from germline, possibly due to a read error. The rearrangement links TRBV20-1 to TRBJ2-2; D is possibly TRBD2 (5 bases). This CDR3 has 14 amino acids. The germline V gene encodes CDR1 DFQATT and CDR2 SNEGSKA (reference sequence). CDR3 coding DNA: TGCAGTGTTGAGTCGGGTTGGGTGTCCGGGGAGCCGTTTTTT. This translates into CSVESGWVSGEPFF.

This clone was picked up many times. The CDR3, as DNA: TGTGCCAGCAGCGTAGAGGGACAGGCCACAGATACGCAGTATTTT. Translating it yields CASSVEGQATDTQYF. The V and J genes are TRBV9 and TRBJ2-3, with 8 nucleotides matching TRBD1. Germline CDR1 and CDR2: SGDLS and YYNGEE. This CDR3 has 15 amino acids. J lost 2 bases, V lost 0 bases, and 2 bases had no gene match.

This clone was recorded many times. This chain links TRBV12-3 or TRBV12-4 with TRBJ1-5; TRBD1 might be the D (5 bases). Trimming left V 6 bases short and J 4 bases short, with 10 bases between. This CDR3 comprises 13 residues. The CDR3 nucleotides are TGTGCCAGCAGCCTACAGGCAAATCAGCCCCAGCATTTT. This gives the protein CASSLQANQPQHF.

The sample holds many counts of this clone. The chain recombines TRBV24-1 with TRBJ2-2; tentative D call: TRBD2 (5 bases). The CDR3 consists of 14 residues. Germline V gene sequence: CDR1 KGHDR, CDR2 SFDVKD. Trimming shortened V by 3 bases and J by 3 bases, and 7 bases separated the two germline ends. The CDR3 region has the DNA TGTGCCACCAGTGATGGGCGGGACACCGGGGAGCTGTTTTTT. The encoded protein is CATSDGRDTGELFF.

A few counts support this clone. A much larger clone lies a single base off, so this may be a read error. This chain connects TRBV29-1 to TRBJ2-1; D gene uncertain. CDR3 length equals 13 residues. The germline V and J ends were trimmed by 5 bases and 6 bases, with 14 bases remaining between them. Per germline, CDR1 SQVTM and CDR2 ANQGSEA. CDR3 loop: CSVYPVPANEQFF. In DNA form, the CDR3 reads TGCAGCGTTTACCCGGTCCCGGCCAATGAGCAGTTCTTC.

This clone was detected a few times. The chain employs TRBV12-3 or TRBV12-4 and TRBJ2-1; TRBD1 matches 7 bases. The CDR3 is made up of 13 amino acids. J gave up 10 bases and V 6 bases, and 9 bases lay outside the gene matches. The CDR3 nucleotides read TGTGCCAGCAGATCGACAGGGTTCTACGAGCAGTTCTTC. This gives the protein CASRSTGFYEQFF.

This clone has a count of ten or more. The chain links TRBV27 to TRBJ1-6; D perhaps matches TRBD1 (5 bases). The V and J ends lost 8 bases and 2 bases respectively, with 10 bases between them. In germline, CDR1 is MNHEY, CDR2 SMNVEV (reference sequence). CDR3 length equals 14 residues. Here the CDR3 reads CASSGDAYNSPLHF. The CDR3 coding sequence is TGTGCCAGCTCCGGGGACGCCTATAATTCACCCCTCCACTTT.

This clone was recorded a few times. CDR3: CASSRDLSNTGELFF. CDR3 coding DNA: TGTGCCAGCAGCCGGGATCTATCCAACACCGGGGAGCTGTTTTTT. The rearrangement uses TRBV7-7 and TRBJ2-2, with D perhaps matching TRBD2 (5 bases). Germline values: CDR1 SSHAT, CDR2 FNYEAQ (reference sequence). V lost 5 bases, J lost 2 bases, and 12 bases lay in between. The CDR3 has 15 amino acids.

In its sample, this clone ranks as medium-sized. The chain joins TRBV20-1 to TRBJ2-7, with TRBD2 matching over 8 bases. CDR3 size: 14 residues. J lost 5 bases, V lost 6 bases, and 12 bases had no gene match. Germline V lookup: CDR1 DFQATT, CDR2 SNEGSKA (reference sequence). The DNA of the CDR3 is TGCAGTGCCCCCCCACCCGGGAGGGGACACGAGCAGTACTTC. This encodes CSAPPPGRGHEQYF.

This clone has just a few counts. This chain uses TRBV28 with TRBJ2-7; 8 positions agree with TRBD1. The V segment lost 0 bases and the J segment 2 bases; nucleotides outside the gene matches: 6. Germline V gene sequence: CDR1 MDHEN, CDR2 SYDVKM. The CDR3 is 16 amino acids. The chain's CDR3 is CASSLWVGQGPYEQYF. In DNA form, the CDR3 reads TGTGCCAGCAGTTTATGGGTCGGACAGGGACCCTACGAGCAGTACTTC.

This clone qualifies as medium-sized. This sequence joins TRBV4-1 and TRBJ2-7; 8 nucleotides match TRBD2. Germline V CDR1 and CDR2: MGHRA, YSYEKL. The CDR3 spans 16 residues. The V and J ends lost 3 bases and 7 bases, in that order; junction bases with no gene match: 14. CDR3 sequence reads: CASSQGAAGGRQEQYF. For the CDR3, the DNA is TGCGCCAGCAGCCAGGGGGCGGCGGGAGGCCGCCAGGAGCAGTACTTC.

This clone has at least ten counts. This rearrangement joins TRBV6-1 to TRBJ2-5; D remains ambiguous. The CDR3 is made up of 12 amino acids. Germline V gives CDR1 MNHNS, CDR2 SASEGT. Trimming removed 2 bases from V and 5 bases from J, with 6 bases in between. CDR3 amino acids: CASSERWETQYF. DNA for the CDR3: TGTGCCAGCAGTGAACGGTGGGAGACCCAGTACTTC.

This clone came up many times. The chain is built from TRBV30 and TRBJ2-1; D is unclear. The V end was cut by 0 bases, the J end by 7 bases, with 10 bases between. There are 13 residues in the CDR3. Germline lookup yields CDR1 GTSNPN and CDR2 SVGIG (reference sequence). CDR3 protein: CAWSVFRLNEQFF. In DNA form, the CDR3 reads TGTGCCTGGAGTGTATTTAGGTTGAATGAGCAGTTCTTC. The full variable domain, in which reference TRBV30 and TRBJ2-1 provide the parts outside the CDR3, is SQTIHQWPATLVQPVGSPLSLECTVEGTSNPNLYWYRQAAGRGLQLLFYSVGIGQISSEVPQNLSASRPQDRQFILSSKKLLLSDSGFYLCAWSVFRLNEQFFGPGTRLTVL.

This clone was seen more than once but under ten times. The chain couples TRBV6-1 to TRBJ2-2; no clear D gene. CDR1 MNHNS and CDR2 SASEGT come from the germline V gene. This CDR3 spans 16 amino acids. V was clipped by 8 bases and J by 2 bases, with 18 bases between them. Here the CDR3 DNA reads TGTGCCAGCCCGGATGGCCTATCGGGTAACACCGGGGAGCTGTTTTTT. As protein: CASPDGLSGNTGELFF.

This clone was recorded at least ten times. This sequence joins TRBV28 and TRBJ2-3, with D unresolved. The CDR3 sequence is 13 residues long. Germline loops: CDR1 MDHEN, CDR2 SYDVKM. Trimming stripped 10 bases from V and 1 base from J, with 12 bases between. This CDR3 is CATRGPGTDTQYF. CDR3 in DNA: TGTGCCACTAGAGGCCCGGGCACAGATACGCAGTATTTT.

This clone was observed many times. The rearrangement joins TRBV7-9 to TRBJ1-2, with D possibly TRBD1 on 6 matching bases. This CDR3 is built from 12 residues. From germline, CDR1 is SEHNR and CDR2 FQNEAQ (reference sequence). V lost 4 bases and J lost 7, with 10 bases in between. The CDR3 DNA sequence: TGTGCCAGCAGCTCAGGGGAGGGTGGCTACACCTTC. It yields the protein CASSSGEGGYTF.

This clone has ten or more counts. The CDR3 DNA reads as TGTGCCAGCAGTCCTAGCGGGACCTACGAGCAGTACTTC. Amino acid sequence: CASSPSGTYEQYF. The chain links TRBV28 to TRBJ2-7, with TRBD2 matching over 9 bases. Losses at the gene ends were 5 bases for V and 2 bases for J; bases not matched to a gene: 1. The CDR3 has 13 residues. The germline V gene has CDR1 MDHEN and CDR2 SYDVKM.

This clone appeared many times. The gene calls are TRBV7-3 and TRBJ1-3; 7 nucleotides agree with TRBD1. Germline V CDR1 and CDR2: SGHTA, FQGTGA. Unmatched junction bases numbered 12, after V lost 1 base and J lost 0 bases. This CDR3 contains 19 residues. The CDR3: CASSLSSSLGQTSGNTIYF. The CDR3 region has the DNA TGTGCCAGCAGCTTAAGTAGCTCCCTGGGACAGACCTCTGGAAACACCATATATTTT.

This clone was seen many times. This chain joins TRBV20-1 and TRBJ2-3; D gene ambiguous. CDR1 and CDR2 (germline): DFQATT, SNEGSKA (reference sequence). V was cut by 1 base and J by 14 bases, with 19 bases left in between. There are 13 residues in the CDR3. The CDR3 nucleotides are TGCAGTGCTAGAGGGGGTAGATTTTCATCACCGTATTTT. Encoded protein: CSARGGRFSSPYF.